This T cell receptor (beta chain) is drawn from a study of cytomegalovirus exposure and HLA in healthy donors. With 60 Vbeta and 13 Jbeta primers, the PCR was carried out. The protocol was immunoSEQ multiplex PCR, while the TCRdb copy is restricted to in-frame clones and leaves out a portion. The sample gives around 180,000 clones, approximately 80% of which show up once; around 0.46% is in the top ten. About this clone itself: As yet, its antigen is unknown.

Germline V CDR1 and CDR2: SGHNT, YYREEE (reference sequence). Trimming removed 4 bases at V and 1 base at J, with 14 bases between. This CDR3 contains 15 residues. General study results and limits: CMV serostatus alone was available as immune exposure information. With further analysis later on, most CMV-associated TCR beta chains appeared HLA-restricted.

This chain connects TRBV5-4 to TRBJ1-1; unclear D gene. Sequenced: PBMCs. This TCR was recovered from a woman in her 50s in good health and CMV-seronegative. In DNA form, the CDR3 reads TGTGCCAGCAGCGTAAAAAAAATATCGAACACTGAAGCTTTCTTT. Protein: CASSVKKISNTEAFF.